This entry is about one T cell receptor (beta chain). TCRdb passed the 5' RACE reads through MiXCR, listing each CDR3 protein once. The repertoire includes under 300,000 distinct CDR3 sequences, roughly 8.7% of them detected once, and about 3% sits in the top ten. These data are taken from a study of identical twins. Germline assignment: CDR1 SQVTM and CDR2 ANQGSEA. Trimming took off 7 bases at V and 4 bases at J, with 17 bases between the two ends. The length of the CDR3 is 13 residues. The sample was also reused in another study, on yellow fever vaccine responses in identical twins.

This chain uses TRBV29-1 with TRBJ2-7, with D possibly called TRBD1 or TRBD2 (5 bases each). Sequenced: CD8+ T cells sorted from blood. The clonotype was recovered from a woman under 30 in good health. The CDR3 loop reads CSANRDRTYEQYF. CDR3 DNA: TGCAGCGCCAACCGGGACCGAACGTACGAGCAGTACTTC.